These 2 T cell receptor beta chains share one sample of origin, sequenced in a study of cytomegalovirus exposure and HLA in healthy donors. Libraries were prepared by immunoSEQ multiplex PCR; TCRdb keeps only in-frame clonotypes and omits some of them. The sample contains over 60,000 clones, over 90% of which appear only once. Sequenced: PBMCs. Receptor source: a woman aged 18-29 years in good health and CMV-seropositive.

The chain is built from TRBV7-2 and TRBJ2-7, with 8 bases identical to TRBD1. Germline assignment: CDR1 SGHTA and CDR2 FQGNSA. J lost 3 bases, V lost 5 bases, and 6 bases had no gene match. The CDR3 spans 14 residues. This CDR3 reads CASSPGGYNYEQYF. The CDR3 DNA follows: TGTGCCAGCAGCCCAGGGGGCTACAACTACGAGCAGTACTTC.

The genes are TRBV6-6 and TRBJ2-2, with a tentative D call TRBD2 (6 bases). V shed 7 bases and J shed 6 bases, with 12 bases lying between them. The CDR3 runs to 13 residues. The germline V gene encodes CDR1 MNHNY and CDR2 SVGAGI (reference sequence). The CDR3 bases are TGTGCCAGCATGGGAACGGGGGCCGGGGAGCTGTTTTTT. Encoded protein: CASMGTGAGELFF.